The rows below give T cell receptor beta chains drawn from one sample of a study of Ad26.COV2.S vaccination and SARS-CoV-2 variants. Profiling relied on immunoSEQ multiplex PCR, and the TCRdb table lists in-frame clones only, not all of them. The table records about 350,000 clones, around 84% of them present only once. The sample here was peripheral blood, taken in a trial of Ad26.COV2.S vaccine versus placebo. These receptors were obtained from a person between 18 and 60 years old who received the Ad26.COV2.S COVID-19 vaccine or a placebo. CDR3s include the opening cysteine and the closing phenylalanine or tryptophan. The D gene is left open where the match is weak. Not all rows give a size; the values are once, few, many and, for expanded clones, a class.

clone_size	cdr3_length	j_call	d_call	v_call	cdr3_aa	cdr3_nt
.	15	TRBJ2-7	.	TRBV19	CASSTLGTLTYEQYF	TGTGCCAGTAGTACCCTCGGGACACTTACCTACGAGCAGTACTTC
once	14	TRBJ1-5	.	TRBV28	CASSSARGYQPQHF	TGTGCCAGCAGTTCTGCACGAGGCTATCAGCCCCAGCATTTT
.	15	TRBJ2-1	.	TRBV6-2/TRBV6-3	CASSTRGSGYNEQFF	TGTGCCAGCAGTACTAGGGGGAGTGGTTACAATGAGCAGTTCTTC
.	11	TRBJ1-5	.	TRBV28	CASRGGQPQHF	TGTGCCAGCAGGGGGGGGCAGCCCCAGCATTTT
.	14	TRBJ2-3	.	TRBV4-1	CASSQVVGGRTQYF	TGCGCCAGCAGCCAAGTTGTGGGGGGACGCACGCAGTATTTT
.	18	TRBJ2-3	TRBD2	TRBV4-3	CASSQDPGGLADTDTQYF	TGCGCCAGCAGCCAAGATCCGGGCGGGCTAGCGGACACAGATACGCAGTATTTT
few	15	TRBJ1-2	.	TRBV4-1	CASSQPDRPNYGYTF	TGCGCCAGCAGCCAACCCGACAGGCCTAACTATGGCTACACCTTC
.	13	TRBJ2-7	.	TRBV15	CATSRAEGSEQYF	TGTGCCACCAGCAGAGCCGAGGGGAGCGAGCAGTACTTC
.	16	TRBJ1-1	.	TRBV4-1	CASSQEVVGLITGAFF	TGCGCCAGCAGCCAAGAGGTGGTAGGCCTAATCACCGGAGCTTTCTTT
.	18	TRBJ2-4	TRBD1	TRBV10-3	CAISETPGQGATKNIQYF	TGTGCCATCAGTGAAACACCGGGACAGGGAGCGACCAAAAACATTCAGTACTTC
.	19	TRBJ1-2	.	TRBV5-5	CASSSRPWTEPTLNYGYTF	TGTGCCAGCAGCTCCAGACCTTGGACAGAGCCAACTCTTAACTATGGCTACACCTTC
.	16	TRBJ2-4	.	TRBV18	CASSLTPGRTKNIQYF	TGTGCCAGCTCACTAACACCGGGGAGGACCAAAAACATTCAGTACTTC
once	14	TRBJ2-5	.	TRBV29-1	CSVDLGWTQETQYF	TGCAGCGTTGATCTGGGATGGACGCAAGAGACCCAGTACTTC
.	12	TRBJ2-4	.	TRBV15	CATSRDVNIQYF	TGTGCCACCAGCAGAGATGTGAACATTCAGTACTTC
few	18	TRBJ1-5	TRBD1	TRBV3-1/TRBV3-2	CASSQEGEGARGNQPQHF	TGTGCCAGCAGCCAAGAAGGAGAGGGGGCTCGGGGCAATCAGCCCCAGCATTTT
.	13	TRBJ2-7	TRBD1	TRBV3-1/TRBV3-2	CASSQRGQDEQYF	TGTGCCAGCAGCCAAAGGGGGCAAGACGAGCAGTACTTC
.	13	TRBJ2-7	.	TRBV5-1	CASSSPREGLQYF	TGCGCCAGCAGTTCGCCTAGGGAAGGACTACAGTACTTC
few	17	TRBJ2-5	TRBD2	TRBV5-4	CASSPGTSGGPQETQYF	TGTGCCAGCAGCCCCGGGACTAGCGGGGGGCCTCAAGAGACCCAGTACTTC
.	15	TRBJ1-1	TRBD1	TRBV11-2	CASTTNRGPVAEAFF	TGTGCCAGCACGACGAACAGGGGGCCGGTGGCTGAAGCTTTCTTT
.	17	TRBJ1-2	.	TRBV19	CASSPWGRQGINYGYTF	TGTGCCAGTAGCCCCTGGGGACGGCAAGGAATCAACTATGGCTACACCTTC
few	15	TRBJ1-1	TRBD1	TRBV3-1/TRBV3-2	CASSQDSGQGSEAFF	TGTGCCAGCAGCCAAGATTCGGGACAGGGATCTGAAGCTTTCTTT
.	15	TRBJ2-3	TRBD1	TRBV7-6	CASSNMPGGSDTQYF	TGTGCCAGCAGCAACATGCCAGGGGGCTCAGATACGCAGTATTTT
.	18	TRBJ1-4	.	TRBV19	CASSISGAKLATNEKLFF	TGTGCCAGTAGTATATCAGGGGCTAAATTGGCAACTAATGAAAAACTGTTTTTT
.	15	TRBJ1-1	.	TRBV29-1	CSAAQGWGMNTEAFF	TGCAGCGCGGCACAGGGATGGGGGATGAACACTGAAGCTTTCTTT
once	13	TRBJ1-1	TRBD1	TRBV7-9	CASSTWDRGRAFF	TGTGCCAGCAGCACCTGGGACAGGGGGCGAGCTTTCTTT
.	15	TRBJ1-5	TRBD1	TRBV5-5	CASSSGQGYNQPQHF	TGTGCCAGCAGCTCGGGACAGGGCTACAATCAGCCCCAGCATTTT
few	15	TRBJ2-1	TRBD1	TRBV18	CASSPGTTGLGEQFF	TGTGCCAGCTCACCGGGGACGACAGGGTTGGGTGAGCAGTTCTTC
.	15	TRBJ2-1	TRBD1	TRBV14	CASSFRQGLYNEQFF	TGTGCCAGCAGCTTTCGACAGGGTCTATACAATGAGCAGTTCTTC
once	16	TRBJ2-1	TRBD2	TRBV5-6	CASSLGSGGAYNEQFF	TGTGCCAGCAGCTTGGGCAGCGGGGGGGCCTACAATGAGCAGTTCTTC
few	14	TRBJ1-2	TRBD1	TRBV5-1	CASSLGQGGYGYTF	TGCGCCAGCAGCTTGGGACAGGGAGGCTATGGCTACACCTTC
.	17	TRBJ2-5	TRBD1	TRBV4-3	CASSQEVSGTGVETQYF	TGCGCCAGCAGCCAAGAGGTCTCCGGGACAGGGGTCGAGACCCAGTACTTC
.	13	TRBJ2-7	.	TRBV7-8	CASSLVQDYEQYF	TGTGCCAGCAGCTTAGTACAGGACTACGAGCAGTACTTC
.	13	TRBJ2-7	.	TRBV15	CATSKGGAPEQYF	TGTGCCACCAGCAAGGGGGGGGCCCCCGAGCAGTACTTC
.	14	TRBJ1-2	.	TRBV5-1	CASSLNRVDYGYTF	TGCGCCAGCAGCTTAAACAGGGTGGACTATGGCTACACCTTC
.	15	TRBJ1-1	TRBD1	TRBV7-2	CASSLAGQGRGEAFF	TGTGCCAGCAGCTTAGCCGGACAGGGTAGGGGTGAAGCTTTCTTT
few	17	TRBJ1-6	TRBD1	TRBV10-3	CAISPGQGISYNSPLHF	TGTGCCATCAGTCCGGGACAGGGGATCTCCTATAATTCACCCCTCCACTTT
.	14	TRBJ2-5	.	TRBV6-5	CASSYPGGGETQYF	TGTGCCAGCAGTTACCCCGGTGGGGGAGAGACCCAGTACTTC
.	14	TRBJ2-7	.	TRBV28	CASSLLGGSYEQYF	TGTGCCAGCAGTTTATTAGGGGGCTCCTACGAGCAGTACTTC
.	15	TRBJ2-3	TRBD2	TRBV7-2	CASSLPSGGTDTQYF	TGTGCCAGCAGCTTACCTAGCGGGGGGACAGATACGCAGTATTTT
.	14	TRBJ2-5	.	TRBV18	CASSPPQGGETQYF	TGTGCCAGCTCACCACCCCAGGGTGGGGAGACCCAGTACTTC
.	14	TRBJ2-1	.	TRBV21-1	CASSKKVKTGEQFF	TGTGCCAGCAGCAAAAAGGTCAAAACGGGTGAGCAGTTCTTC
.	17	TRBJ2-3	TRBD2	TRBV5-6	CASSRGTSGAYLDTQYF	TGTGCCAGCAGCCGCGGGACTAGCGGGGCCTACTTGGATACGCAGTATTTT
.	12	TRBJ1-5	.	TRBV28	CASSFGFQPQHF	TGTGCCAGCAGTTTCGGGTTTCAGCCCCAGCATTTT
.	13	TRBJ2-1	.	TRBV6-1	CASSDNSYNEQFF	TGTGCCAGCAGTGACAACTCCTACAATGAGCAGTTCTTC
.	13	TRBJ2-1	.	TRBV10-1	CASSEPRPCEQFF	TGCGCCAGCAGTGAACCTAGACCCTGCGAGCAGTTCTTC